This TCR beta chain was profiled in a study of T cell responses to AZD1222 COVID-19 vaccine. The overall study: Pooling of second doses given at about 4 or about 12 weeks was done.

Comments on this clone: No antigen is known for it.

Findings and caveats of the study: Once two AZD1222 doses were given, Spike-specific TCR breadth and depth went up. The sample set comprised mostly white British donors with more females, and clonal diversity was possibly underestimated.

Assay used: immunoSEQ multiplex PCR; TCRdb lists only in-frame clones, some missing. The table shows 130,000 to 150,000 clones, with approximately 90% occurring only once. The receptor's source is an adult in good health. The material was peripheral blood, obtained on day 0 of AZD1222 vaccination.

The CDR3 sequence: CASPGRGLSWNTEAFF. As DNA, the CDR3 is TGTGCCAGCCCCGGCAGGGGGCTATCTTGGAACACTGAAGCTTTCTTT. The V call is TRBV7-3, the J call TRBJ1-1; 8 bases line up with TRBD1. The CDR3 extends over 16 amino acids. Unmatched junction bases numbered 12, after V lost 8 bases and J lost 1 base. The germline CDR1 and CDR2 sequences are SGHTA and FQGTGA.